This entry features one T cell receptor beta chain sequence. Its antigen is as yet unknown. Germline lookup yields CDR1 SGHRS and CDR2 YFSETQ. Germline trimming cut 0 bases from V and 10 bases from J; bases unmatched to any gene: 5. This CDR3 is built from 15 residues. The data originate from a study of T cells in Graves' hyperthyroidism and ophthalmopathy. Points from the study as a whole: For ophthalmopathy, model prediction preceded onset by a median about 6 months.

RNA transcripts served as the template for amplifying TCR beta CDR3 regions. The primer set for the first-round RT-PCR of the TCR CDR3 was HTBI. TCRdb processed the multiplex PCR reads anew with MiXCR; each CDR3 protein has one entry. The sample includes more than 350,000 distinct CDR3 sequences, 13% to 15% of them seen just once. The chain couples TRBV5-1 to TRBJ2-1, with 12 bases that match TRBD2. This TCR was sampled from a woman aged 55-75 years with Graves' ophthalmopathy. The sample consisted of blood. CDR3 amino acids: CASSLALAGGLEQFF. The CDR3 DNA reads as TGCGCCAGCAGCTTGGCACTAGCGGGAGGTCTGGAGCAGTTCTTC.